Presented here are 14 T cell receptor beta chains from one specimen sequenced in a study of blood T cells in healthy people across ages. Alongside a J-beta primer mix, a sample-barcoded 5' primer served in a second PCR lasting about 7 to 11 cycles. Using its own MiXCR run on the 5' RACE reads, TCRdb lists one record per CDR3 protein. Here the sample spans about 940,000 distinct CDR3 sequences, about 48% being singletons. Sequencing was carried out using blood. The receptors were gathered from a man aged 25 to 40 in good health.

This clonotype was counted at least ten times. The chain uses TRBV28 and TRBJ2-1; D possibly matches TRBD1 or TRBD2 (5 bases each). Germline CDR1 reads MDHEN; CDR2 reads SYDVKM. The CDR3 sequence is 12 residues long. Between the trimmed V and J ends, which lost 6 bases and 10 bases, there was a span of 13 bases. The CDR3 sequence: CASRPEGREQFF. In DNA form, the CDR3 reads TGTGCCAGCAGGCCTGAGGGGCGAGAGCAGTTCTTC.

Worth noting for this clonotype: Mismatch with germline at one junction end may stem from a read error. The chain is built from TRBV14 and TRBJ2-3; 8 nucleotides agree with TRBD1. Germline V gene data show CDR1 as SGHDN and CDR2 as FVKESK. The CDR3 has 16 residues. The CDR3 region has the DNA TGTGCCAGCAGCCAAATCGGGACAGGACCAATGAATACGCGGTATTTT. Its protein product is CASSQIGTGPMNTRYF.

This clonotype occurred once. The rearrangement joins TRBV4-1 to TRBJ2-2; 13 bases agree with TRBD2. V dropped 0 bases and J dropped 4; count of bases not matched to a gene: 8. Germline V gene sequence: CDR1 MGHRA, CDR2 YSYEKL. The CDR3 extends over 19 amino acids. The CDR3, as DNA: TGCGCCAGCAGCCAAGATCCACTAGCGGGGGGGCACGGCACCGGGGAGCTGTTTTTT. This sequence encodes CASSQDPLAGGHGTGELFF.

This clonotype occurred a few times. The chain carries TRBV7-8 and TRBJ1-1; D is unresolved. The CDR3 consists of 16 residues. Germline V CDR1 and CDR2: SGHVS, FQNEAQ. V was cut by 1 base and J by 0 bases, with 12 bases left in between. CDR3 coding DNA: TGTGCCAGCAGCTTAGGATTCGGGTTCATGAACACTGAAGCTTTCTTT. It codes for CASSLGFGFMNTEAFF. The whole variable domain, filled in from reference TRBV7-8 and TRBJ1-1, reads GAGVSQSPRYKVAKRGQDVALRCDPISGHVSLFWYQQALGQGPEFLTYFQNEAQLDKSGLPSDRFFAERPEGSVSTLKIQRTQQEDSAVYLCASSLGFGFMNTEAFFGQGTRLTVV.

This clonotype was seen a single time. The J gene is TRBJ1-1, the V gene TRBV3-1; D is unresolved. Germline values: CDR1 LGHDT, CDR2 YNNKEL (reference sequence). Trimming pared 4 bases from V and 10 bases from J, leaving 16 bases between. CDR3 length equals 13 residues. CDR3 coding DNA: TGTGCCAGCAGCCTAGAGGGAGTTGGAGGAGCTTTCTTT. Amino acid sequence: CASSLEGVGGAFF.

This clonotype was detected a few times. The J gene is TRBJ2-3, the V gene TRBV7-2, with D tentatively TRBD1 (5 bases). CDR3 length equals 17 residues. The V gene's germline CDR1 is SGHTA and CDR2 FQGNSA. The V gene lost 2 bases and the J gene lost 0 bases, with 15 bases spanning the gap. The CDR3 region is CASSLWGVGVSTDTQYF. The CDR3 region has the DNA TGTGCCAGCAGCTTATGGGGCGTTGGGGTTAGCACAGATACGCAGTATTTT.

The CDR3 DNA is TGTGCCAGCAGCGTAGTAAGTAAGGATACGCAGTATTTT. Its translation: CASSVVSKDTQYF. V gene TRBV9 combines with J gene TRBJ2-3; D uncertain. CDR3 length: 13 residues. CDR1 and CDR2 from the germline V gene are SGDLS and YYNGEE. V was pared by 0 bases and J by 6 bases, with 8 bases between.

This clonotype showed up just once. A junction end diverges from the germline sequence, so it may reflect a read error. The CDR3 reads CVSSPGQGSYEQYF. CDR3 nucleotide sequence: TGTGTCAGCAGTCCCGGACAGGGTAGCTACGAGCAGTACTTC. V is TRBV27 and J is TRBJ2-7; TRBD1 aligns across 8 bases. The CDR3 length is 14 residues. Per the germline V gene, CDR1 is MNHEY and CDR2 is SMNVEV (reference sequence).

This clonotype occurred many times. The rearrangement uses TRBV7-2 and TRBJ1-2; D is uncertain. The V end was cut by 1 base, the J end by 4 bases, with 4 bases between. Germline CDR1 is SGHTA and CDR2 is FQGNSA. CDR3 length: 12 residues. CDR3 sequence reads: CASSLGPYGYTF. For the CDR3, the DNA is TGTGCCAGCAGCTTAGGCCCCTATGGCTACACCTTC.

A note on this clonotype: A much larger clone is a single base away; this may be a read error. J is TRBJ2-4 and V is TRBV29-1, with D uncertain. The DNA end is more similar to TRBJ2-5, so the J call may be wrong. Germline CDR1 and CDR2: SQVTM and ANQGSEA. The CDR3 loop spans 12 amino acids. This CDR3 reads CSVDPNQETQYF. CDR3 in DNA: TGCAGCGTTGACCCCAACCAAGAGACCCAGTACTTC.

The chain is built from TRBV28 and TRBJ2-1, with 8 bases identical to TRBD2. The CDR3 totals 14 residues. Germline loops: CDR1 MDHEN, CDR2 SYDVKM. Trimming took 6 bases from V and 5 from J; bases not matched to a gene: 6. CDR3 loop: CASRPSGSNNEQFF. The CDR3 coding sequence is TGTGCCAGCAGGCCCAGCGGGAGCAACAATGAGCAGTTCTTC. The full variable domain, with the rest looked up from reference TRBV28 and TRBJ2-1, is DVKVTQSSRYLVKRTGEKVFLECVQDMDHENMFWYRQDPGLGLRLIYFSYDVKMKEKGDIPEGYSVSREKKERFSLILESASTNQTSMYLCASRPSGSNNEQFFGPGTRLTVL.

This clonotype was found a few times. The chain has TRBV20-1 and TRBJ1-1; no clear D gene. Trimming pared 3 bases from V and 5 bases from J, leaving 13 bases between. Germline V gene lookup returns CDR1 DFQATT and CDR2 SNEGSKA (reference sequence). The CDR3 spans 13 residues. The CDR3 reads CSARMDSETEAFF. The CDR3 DNA follows: TGCAGTGCTAGGATGGACTCAGAGACTGAAGCTTTCTTT.

This clonotype was observed a handful of times. V usage is TRBV29-1 and J usage is TRBJ2-5, with a tentative D call TRBD1 (6 bases). This CDR3 is built from 10 residues. Deletions cut 6 bases from V and 11 bases from J, with 13 bases between. Germline CDR1 is SQVTM and CDR2 is ANQGSEA. The CDR3 bases are TGCAGCGTGGGGGCAAATGAGCAGTACTTC. Amino acid sequence: CSVGANEQYF.

The gene calls are TRBV29-1 and TRBJ2-3; 9 positions match TRBD2. Per the germline V gene, CDR1 is SQVTM and CDR2 is ANQGSEA. CDR3 size: 16 residues. J lost 0 bases, V lost 8 bases, and 12 bases had no gene match. DNA of the CDR3: TGCAGCTCTCGGGCCCGGGGACTAGCCAGCACAGATACGCAGTATTTT. This codes for CSSRARGLASTDTQYF.